Included here is one T cell receptor beta chain sequence, with context. What antigen it recognizes has not been identified. One base away there is no much larger clone; base qualities are not given. The data were taken from a study of T-cell memory formation after mild COVID-19 (dated by TCRdb to the early 2020s). As for the study more broadly: TCR sequence clusters from the two donors were largely donor specific. Longitudinal TCRalpha and TCRbeta repertoire sequencing tracked T-cell clones expanding and contracting after mild COVID-19 in a couple of donors. Two young, previously healthy adult volunteers made up the cohort, one male and one female. Beyond this particular receptor, the publication reports: SARS-CoV-2 specificity was not confirmed for the second-wave clones peaking on day 37. Some responding clones were detected in pre-infection memory, which suggested that pre-existing cross-reactive memory T cells had joined the SARS-CoV-2 response. Contracting CD4+ clones were found mainly in CM and EM memory subsets, while CD8+ clones were enriched in EMRA. Clones contracting from day 15 to 85 had balanced CD4/CD8 phenotypes, while a second wave expanding from day 15 to 37 was biased towards CD4+. The study included only a couple of mild cases, and larger cohorts that include severe cases with pre-infection samples were judged to be necessary.

The sample was run on an Illumina NovaSeq 6000. cDNA libraries for TCRalpha and TCRbeta were prepared by 5'RACE using constant-segment primers, with sample barcodes and unique molecular identifiers added. Trizol reagent was used to extract RNA from every sample. Amplification of the libraries took two PCR steps, and the second step added a second sample barcode plus Illumina TruSeq adapters. The libraries were sequenced on an Illumina NovaSeq using 2 x 150 bp paired-end reads. The published analysis was carried out like this. Demultiplexing of reads and collapsing into UMI-guided consensus sequences were performed with migec v1.2.7. Using mixcr v2.1.11, UMI consensuses were aligned to TRA and TRB V and J templates and then assembled into clonotypes. Clonotypes were classified as expanded or contracted when called significant by both edgeR and NoisET, with noise models trained on biological replicates. For edgeR calls, a false discovery rate-adjusted p below 0.01 and a log2 fold-change threshold of 1 were applied. As an exploratory analysis of dynamics, PCA with hierarchical clustering was applied to max-normalized trajectories of the 1000 most abundant clonotypes. Separately sequenced CD4+ and CD8+ repertoires were used to assign a CD4 or CD8 phenotype to each responding clone. TCRdb redid the processing of the public reads, applying fastp at Q25 and MiXCR, and retained in-frame beta chains. Rows matching on CDR3 protein sequence are summarized as one entry with the most common DNA and genes. What appears here as the V and J calls and clone size reflects TCRdb's work, not the paper's. For this sample the table gives about 340,000 distinct CDR3 sequences, of which about an eighth were detected only once. Of the sample, roughly 22% is held by the ten largest clones.

PBMCs were isolated by Ficoll-Paque density gradient centrifugation. The cysteine opens and the phenylalanine closes a CDR3 of 16 amino acids. The CDR3 DNA has 48 bases and is translated from base 1. Taken from the germline V gene, the CDR1 and CDR2 loops are MGHRA and YSYEKL. The junction carries 21 bases between V and J, which are trimmed by 3 bases and 8 bases respectively. The chain is assembled from TRBV4-1 and TRBJ2-3; a tentative D call is TRBD2 (5 bases match). The TCR originated in a man younger than 30 who had mild COVID-19 (a few samples of this study predate the infection). The sample titles of this study are shuffled in the database, so cell type and time point are left out; the donor was told from shared clones. Source material: PBMCs or a T cell subset sorted from them (not recorded which). The DNA sequence is TGCGCCAGCAGCCAGAGGGCGGACTCTCCTCTGTCTACGCAGTATTTT. This encodes CASSQRADSPLSTQYF.